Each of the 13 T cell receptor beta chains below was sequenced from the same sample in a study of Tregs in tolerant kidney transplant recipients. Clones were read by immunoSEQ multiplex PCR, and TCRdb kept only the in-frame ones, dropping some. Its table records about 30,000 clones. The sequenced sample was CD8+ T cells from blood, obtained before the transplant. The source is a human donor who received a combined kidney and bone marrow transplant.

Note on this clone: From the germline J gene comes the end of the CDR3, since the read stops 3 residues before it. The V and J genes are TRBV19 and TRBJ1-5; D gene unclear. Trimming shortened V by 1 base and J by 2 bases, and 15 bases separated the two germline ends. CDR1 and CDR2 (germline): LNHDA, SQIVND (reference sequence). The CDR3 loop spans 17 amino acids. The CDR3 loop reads CASSIGGSGSGNQPQHF. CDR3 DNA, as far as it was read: TGTGCCAGTAGTATAGGAGGTTCGGGTTCGGGCAATCAGCCC. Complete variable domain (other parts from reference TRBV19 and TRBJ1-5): DGGITQSPKYLFRKEGQNVTLSCEQNLNHDAMYWYRQDPGQGLRLIYYSQIVNDFQKGDIAEGYSVSREKKESFPLTVTSAQKNPTAFYLCASSIGGSGSGNQPQHFGDGTRLSIL.

The sequenced CDR3 bases are TGCGCCAGCAGCTTGGCCGCCTCGGGGATGAACACTGAA. Residues: CASSLAASGMNTE. In full, the CDR3 reads CASSLAASGMNTEAFF. The gene calls are TRBV5-1 and TRBJ1-1; D not certain. The CDR3 is cut off 3 residues early in the read; its end comes from the germline J gene. The germline V gene has CDR1 SGHRS and CDR2 YFSETQ. The V end was cut by 0 bases, the J end by 0 bases, with 12 bases between. CDR3 length: 16 amino acids.

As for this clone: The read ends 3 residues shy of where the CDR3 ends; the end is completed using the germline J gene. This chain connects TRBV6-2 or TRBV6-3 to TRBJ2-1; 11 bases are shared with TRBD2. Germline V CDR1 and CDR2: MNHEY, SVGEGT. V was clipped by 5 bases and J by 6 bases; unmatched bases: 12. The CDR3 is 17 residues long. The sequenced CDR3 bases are TGTGCCAGCAGTCCGGGACCACTAGCGGGAGTTTTCAATGAG. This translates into CASSPGPLAGVFNE. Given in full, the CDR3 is CASSPGPLAGVFNEQFF.

CDR3 DNA, as far as it was read: TGCAGCGCCGAACAGAGAAACACC. Translated: CSAEQRNT. The complete CDR3 reads CSAEQRNTIYF. This chain connects TRBV29-1 to TRBJ1-3, with D unclear. The CDR3 is cut off 3 residues early in the read; its end comes from the germline J gene. Per germline, CDR1 SQVTM and CDR2 ANQGSEA. This CDR3 is built from 11 residues. V lost 7 bases and J 5 bases, leaving 9 bases between the germline ends.

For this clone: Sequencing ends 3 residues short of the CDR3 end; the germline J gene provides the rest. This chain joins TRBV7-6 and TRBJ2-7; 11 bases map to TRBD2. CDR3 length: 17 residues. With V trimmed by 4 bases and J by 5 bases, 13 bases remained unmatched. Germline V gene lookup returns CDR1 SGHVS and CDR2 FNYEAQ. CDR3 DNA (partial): TGTGCCAGCAGCTCTCCATTACTAGCGGGAGAGGGGGACGAG. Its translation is CASSSPLLAGEGDE. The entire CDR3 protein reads CASSSPLLAGEGDEQYF.

This chain's CDR3 is CASSYERVTDTQYF. The sequenced CDR3 bases are TGTGCCAGCAGTTACGAGCGGGTGACAGATACG. The chain employs TRBV6-2 or TRBV6-3 and TRBJ2-3; perhaps TRBD2 as D (6 bases). From the germline J gene comes the end of the CDR3, since the read stops 3 residues before it. V was trimmed by 2 bases and J by 3 bases, leaving 9 bases between them. This CDR3 has 14 residues. Germline V gives CDR1 MNHEY, CDR2 SVGEGT.

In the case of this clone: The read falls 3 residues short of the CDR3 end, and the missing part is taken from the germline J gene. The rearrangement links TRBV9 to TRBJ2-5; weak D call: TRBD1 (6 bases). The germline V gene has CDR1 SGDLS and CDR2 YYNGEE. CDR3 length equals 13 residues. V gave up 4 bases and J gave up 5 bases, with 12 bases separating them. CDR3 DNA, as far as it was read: TGTGCCAGCAGCTCTACAGGGATGGAGACC. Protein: CASSSTGMET. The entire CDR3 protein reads CASSSTGMETQYF.

The CDR3 spells CASGPHSGANVLTF. Incomplete CDR3 DNA: TGTGCCAGCGGCCCCCACTCTGGGGCCAACGTC. V usage is TRBV7-9 and J usage is TRBJ2-6; D ambiguous. The CDR3 goes on 3 residues after the read ends, and that part is filled in from the germline J gene. The CDR3 length is 14 residues. V was pared by 8 bases and J by 0 bases, with 8 bases between. Germline CDR1 is SEHNR and CDR2 is FQNEAQ (reference sequence).

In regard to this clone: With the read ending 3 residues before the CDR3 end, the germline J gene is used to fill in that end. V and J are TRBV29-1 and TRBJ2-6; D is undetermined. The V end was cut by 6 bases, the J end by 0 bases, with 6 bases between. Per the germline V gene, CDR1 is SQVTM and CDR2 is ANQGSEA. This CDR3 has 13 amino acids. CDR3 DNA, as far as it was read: TGCAGCGTGCCAGGCTCTGGGGCCAACGTC. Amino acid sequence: CSVPGSGANV. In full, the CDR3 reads CSVPGSGANVLTF.

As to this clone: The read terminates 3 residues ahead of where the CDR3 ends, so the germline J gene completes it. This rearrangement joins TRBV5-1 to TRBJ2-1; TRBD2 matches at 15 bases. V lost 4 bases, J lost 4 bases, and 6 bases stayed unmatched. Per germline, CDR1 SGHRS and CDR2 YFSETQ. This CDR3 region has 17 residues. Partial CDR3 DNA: TGCGCCAGCAGCGATGGACTAGCGGGAGGGGAGTACAATGAG. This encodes CASSDGLAGGEYNE. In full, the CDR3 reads CASSDGLAGGEYNEQFF.

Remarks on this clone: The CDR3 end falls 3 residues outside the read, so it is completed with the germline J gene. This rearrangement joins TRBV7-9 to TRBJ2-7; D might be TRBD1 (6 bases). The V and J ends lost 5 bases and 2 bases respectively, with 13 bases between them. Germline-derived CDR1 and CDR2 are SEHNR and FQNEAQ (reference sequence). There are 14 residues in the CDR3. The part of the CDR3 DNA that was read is TGTGCCAGCAGCCCCAGGGACATACCCTACGAG. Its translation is CASSPRDIPYE. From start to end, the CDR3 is CASSPRDIPYEQYF.

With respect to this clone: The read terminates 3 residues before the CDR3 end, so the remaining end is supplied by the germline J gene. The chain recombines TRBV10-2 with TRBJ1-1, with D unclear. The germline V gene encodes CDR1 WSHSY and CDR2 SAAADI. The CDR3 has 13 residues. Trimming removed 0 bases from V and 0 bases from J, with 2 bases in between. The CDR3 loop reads CASSESMNTEAFF. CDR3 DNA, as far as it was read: TGCGCCAGCAGTGAGTCCATGAACACTGAA.

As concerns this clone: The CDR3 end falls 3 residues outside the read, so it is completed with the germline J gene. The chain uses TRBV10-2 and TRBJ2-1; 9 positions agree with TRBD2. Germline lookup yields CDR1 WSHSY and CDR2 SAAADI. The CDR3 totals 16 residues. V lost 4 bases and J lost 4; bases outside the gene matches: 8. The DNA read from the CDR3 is TGCGCCAGCAGTGGAGTAGCTAGCGGGACATACAATGAG. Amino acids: CASSGVASGTYNE. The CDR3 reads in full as CASSGVASGTYNEQFF.